This TCR beta chain was documented in a study of beta chain features in type 1 diabetes (dated by TCRdb to between 2018 and 2020). For context, the study as a whole: No differences in mean age, gender distribution, total cell number or subset yield were found between patients and healthy donors. A total of about 99,000,000 sorted cells were examined across all samples, and RNA yield correlated strongly with the number of cells per subset. Regulatory and stem cell-like memory subsets were obtained from only 8 patients and roughly 8 healthy donors, while naive and central memory subsets were obtained from all 30 or so donors. The study compared the TCRB repertoires of sorted circulating CD4+ T cell subsets in recently diagnosed type 1 diabetes patients with those in matched healthy donors. General findings and caveats noted by the study authors: Only small numbers of individuals were included in the HLA sub-analyses, which left unresolved whether HLA type had any influence on TCRB rearrangement. Because cDNA was sequenced instead of genomic DNA, activated cells with high expression could be over-represented, although the groups did not differ in activation or CD3 levels. In all four CD4+ subsets, TCRB CDR3 length was moderately but significantly shorter in type 1 diabetes patients. Patients with type 1 diabetes made fewer insertions and deleted more nucleotides at VDJ recombination sites, implying thymic rearrangement abnormalities. Naive, central memory and regulatory TCRB repertoires appeared to be more alike among patients than among healthy donors. Shorter templates might have been favored by PCR, but patient and control samples were amplified and corrected together, so both groups would have been affected equally by any skew.

Note on this clone: Its antigen is still unknown. No base quality information exists; no much larger clone differs at one position.

The CDR3 spans 13 residues, from the cysteine through the phenylalanine. Only the CDR3 DNA is retained, 39 bases long and in frame from the first base. CDR1 and CDR2 are read off the germline V gene as SQVTM and ANQGSEA. Trimming accounts for 4 bases at V and 5 bases at J, while the number of junction bases matched to no gene is 4. From each donor, a single peripheral blood sample of 95 to 150 mL on average was drawn into heparinised tubes. A BD FACSAria II was used to sort naive, central memory, regulatory and stem cell-like memory CD4+ T cells with a panel that included CD45RO, CCR7, CD25, CD127, CD95 and CD27. A purity above 95% was achieved for all sorted populations. PBMCs were separated immediately by Lymphoprep density gradient centrifugation and were stained directly, without being cultured. So that batch effects would be minimized, each experiment stained and sorted samples in pairs, pairing one healthy donor with one patient.

All of the isolated RNA was reverse transcribed with the High Capacity cDNA Reverse Transcription Kit, so expressed TCRB transcripts were sequenced. Stem cell-like memory T cell samples underwent survey-depth immunoSEQ sequencing, averaging about 910,000 total reads per sample. Sorted cells were lysed in RLT buffer, and RNA was extracted using DNase-treated RNeasy Micro or Mini kits according to cell number. Each cell subset was processed separately to prevent cross-contamination, with patient and healthy donor samples processed together. The immunoSEQ multiplex PCR was used to amplify TCRB sequences from cDNA, generating 87-bp fragments that spanned the CDR3 region. Amplicons were sequenced on the Illumina HiSeq platform. The authors' pipeline ran thus. PCR bias was corrected computationally using synthetic template baselines, and reads within Hamming distance 2 were collapsed, with unmergeable singletons discarded. Reads were aligned to IMGT to assign V, D and J genes, CDR3 length, and insertions or deletions at six rearrangement sites. Within each subset, clonotype counts were normalized to the number of sorted cells before true diversity and Gini coefficients were calculated with the tcR R package. The overlap coefficient, calculated on TCRB nucleotide sequences, was used to quantify repertoire sharing. In its TCRdb copy, this immuneACCESS table keeps in-frame sequences only and misses some clones. Where compared with another copy, unresolved V genes explain less than half of these, and the others have no known cause. V, J and clone size reflect that table, while D and trimming were determined from the DNA. Within this sample are approximately 52,000 clones, with around 60% of them counted one time only. The top ten clonotypes cover approximately 0.3% of the sample.

The TCR sequence derives from a woman in her 30s with type 1 diabetes. Material: stem cell memory CD4+ T cells from blood. The intended sense of this specimen's cell subset or site label: stem cell-like memory CD4+ T cells. The V and J genes are TRBV29-1 and TRBJ1-5; 8 bases in the junction line up with TRBD1. The CDR3 region reads CSVGQGRDQPQHF. The nucleotide sequence is given as TGCAGCGTTGGACAGGGGAGGGATCAGCCCCAGCATTTT. The full variable domain, with segments outside the CDR3 supplied by the reference TRBV29-1 and TRBJ1-5 proteins, appears as SAVISQKPSRDICQRGTSLTIQCQVDSQVTMMFWYRQQPGQSLTLIATANQGSEATYESGFVIDKFPISRPNLTFSTLTVSNMSPEDSSIYLCSVGQGRDQPQHFGDGTRLSIL.